This entry features one TCR beta chain sequence. The sample comes from a study of cytomegalovirus exposure and HLA in healthy donors. In the PCR, 60 Vbeta and 13 Jbeta primers were used. This table comes from immunoSEQ multiplex PCR, and its TCRdb copy is limited to in-frame clones, with some not included. This sample yields approximately 160,000 clones, of which about 80% are seen a single time; 0.66% belongs to the top ten. Germline V gives CDR1 SEHNR, CDR2 FQNEAQ (reference sequence). This CDR3 region has 15 residues. V was clipped by 1 base and J by 2 bases, with 9 bases between them. The sequencing sample was made of PBMCs. This TCR was recovered from a male donor in good health and CMV-seronegative. The V gene is TRBV7-9, the J gene TRBJ2-1; D gene unclear. The CDR3 spells CASSLGAAAYNEQFF. The DNA for the CDR3 is TGTGCCAGCAGCTTAGGGGCTGCCGCCTACAATGAGCAGTTCTTC.